A selection of T cell receptor beta chains follows, all from one sample in a study of T cell responses to AZD1222 COVID-19 vaccine. Clones were sequenced by immunoSEQ multiplex PCR, and TCRdb holds only the in-frame ones, with some missing. The sample holds around 91,000 clones, roughly nine tenths seen once. This sample comprised peripheral blood, obtained 28 days after the second AZD1222 dose. These receptors were collected from an adult who received the AZD1222 COVID-19 vaccine. Each CDR3 is given with its conserved first and last residue. A D gene is named only where the DNA matches it firmly. Not all rows give a size; the values are once, few, many and, for expanded clones, a class.

d_gene	j_gene	abundance	v_gene	CDR3nt	CDR3aa
NA	TRBJ2-3	NA	TRBV5-8	TGTGCCAGCAGCCGCAAGAAAGACTACACAGATACGCAGTATTTT	CASSRKKDYTDTQYF
NA	TRBJ1-3	NA	TRBV28	TGTGCCAGCAGCTATAACTCGGCAGGCGGAAACACCATATATTTT	CASSYNSAGGNTIYF
NA	TRBJ1-1	NA	TRBV7-2	TGTGCCAGCAGAGAAGGGGTAAACACTGAAGCTTTCTTT	CASREGVNTEAFF
NA	TRBJ1-1	NA	TRBV10-2	TGCGCCAGCACCCCTCCGGGAGGGGGCACTGAAGCTTTCTTT	CASTPPGGGTEAFF
NA	TRBJ1-2	NA	TRBV23-1	TGCGCCAGCAGTCCGAGGGCGGGTAACTATGGCTACACCTTC	CASSPRAGNYGYTF
NA	TRBJ1-2	NA	TRBV5-1	TGCGCCAGCACCAAGGAAGGCCAGGGAACCAACTATGGCTACACCTTC	CASTKEGQGTNYGYTF
NA	TRBJ2-5	few	TRBV20-1	TGCAGTGCTAGTTTGAGTGGACCATCCCAAGAGACCCAGTACTTC	CSASLSGPSQETQYF
NA	TRBJ2-7	NA	TRBV5-4	TGTGCCAGCAGCTCCCCGGGCCGGGGCCTCTACGAGCAGTACTTC	CASSSPGRGLYEQYF
NA	TRBJ1-2	NA	TRBV28	TGTGCCAGCAGGAGCCCGGGCGCTGTGACTGGTGGCTACACCTTC	CASRSPGAVTGGYTF
NA	TRBJ2-3	NA	TRBV18	TGTGCCAGCTCACCGAGGACAAAAACGACAGATACGCAGTATTTT	CASSPRTKTTDTQYF
NA	TRBJ1-2	NA	TRBV6-1	TGTGCCAGCAGTGAGCGGTATGGCTACACCTTC	CASSERYGYTF
TRBD2	TRBJ2-3	NA	TRBV7-9	TGTGCCAGCAGCTTAGGGACTAGCGAAAGCACAGATACGCAGTATTTT	CASSLGTSESTDTQYF
NA	TRBJ2-4	NA	TRBV25-1	TGTGCCAGCAGCCTGAGGGGCATTCAGTACTTC	CASSLRGIQYF
NA	TRBJ1-2	NA	TRBV12-3/TRBV12-4	TGTGCCAGCAGTTTCGGGGCAGCCGGCTACACCTTC	CASSFGAAGYTF
NA	TRBJ1-2	NA	TRBV12-3/TRBV12-4	TGTGCCAGCAGGAGGACGGAAAACTATGGCTACACCTTC	CASRRTENYGYTF
NA	TRBJ1-4	NA	TRBV10-3	TGTGCCATCAGTGAGGCGACAGGAGGGAGCAATGAAAAACTGTTTTTT	CAISEATGGSNEKLFF
TRBD1	TRBJ1-5	NA	TRBV19	TGTGCCAGTAGTCCCGAAAAGGGACAGGGAACTTACAATCAGCCCCAGCATTTT	CASSPEKGQGTYNQPQHF
TRBD2	TRBJ2-1	NA	TRBV6-2/TRBV6-3	TGTGCCAGCAGTTTGGGTAGCGGGGGCTCCTACAATGAGCAGTTCTTC	CASSLGSGGSYNEQFF
NA	TRBJ2-1	NA	TRBV4-3	TGCGCCAGCAGCCAAGCTCCGGGTGGGAACTACAATGAGCAGTTCTTC	CASSQAPGGNYNEQFF
NA	TRBJ2-5	NA	TRBV24-1	TGTGCCACCAGTGATCCGACAGACCAAGAGACCCAGTACTTC	CATSDPTDQETQYF
TRBD2	TRBJ2-7	NA	TRBV18	TGTGCCAGCTCACCCCTAGGTTTAGCGGGGGAGCAGTACTTC	CASSPLGLAGEQYF
NA	TRBJ2-2	NA	TRBV21-1	TGTGCCAGCAGCAAATCGGTCAAAGGCGGGACTAGCGGGAGGGCGAGCACCGGGGAGCTGTTTTTT	CASSKSVKGGTSGRASTGELFF
TRBD1	TRBJ1-5	NA	TRBV7-2	TGTGCCAGCAGCATCGGACAGGGGGCGCTTCATCAGCCCCAGCATTTT	CASSIGQGALHQPQHF
NA	TRBJ2-3	NA	TRBV30	TGTGCCTGGAGTCTCGGCGCAGATACGCAGTATTTT	CAWSLGADTQYF
TRBD2	TRBJ2-7	NA	TRBV28	TGTGCCAGCATGACGGGAGGGGCCAGAGCATACGAGCAGTACTTC	CASMTGGARAYEQYF
NA	TRBJ2-6	NA	TRBV6-5	TGTGCCAGCCGGGTCTCTGGGGCCAACGTCCTGACTTTC	CASRVSGANVLTF
NA	TRBJ2-5	once	TRBV5-1	TGCGCCAGCAGCCCCCAGGGACAACAGATGGAGACCCAGTACTTC	CASSPQGQQMETQYF
NA	TRBJ1-6	NA	TRBV27	TGTGCCAGCAGTCATCTCCGGGACCCCAGTCGCTCACCCCTCCACTTT	CASSHLRDPSRSPLHF
NA	TRBJ1-1	NA	TRBV19	TGTGCCAACTACACTGAAGCTTTCTTT	CANYTEAFF
NA	TRBJ1-4	NA	TRBV4-1	TGCGCCAGCAGCCAGACCTACAATGAAAAACTGTTTTTT	CASSQTYNEKLFF
NA	TRBJ2-1	NA	TRBV14	TGTGCCAGCACGTCCGGGAACGCTTACAATGAGCAGTTCTTC	CASTSGNAYNEQFF
TRBD1	TRBJ2-7	NA	TRBV5-6	TGTGCCAGCAGCTCGACAGGGGCAGCCTACGAGCAGTACTTC	CASSSTGAAYEQYF
TRBD1	TRBJ1-1	NA	TRBV11-2	TGTGCCAGCAGCTTGGACAGGGTTACTGAAGCTTTCTTT	CASSLDRVTEAFF
NA	TRBJ2-1	NA	TRBV29-1	TGCAGCGTTGAGGGGGGCTTCACCTACAATGAGCAGTTCTTC	CSVEGGFTYNEQFF
NA	TRBJ1-1	NA	TRBV6-2/TRBV6-3	TGTGCCAGCAGTTTAGTGTCGGGTGGCACTGAAGCTTTCTTT	CASSLVSGGTEAFF
TRBD2	TRBJ2-7	NA	TRBV4-1	TGCGCCAGCAGCCAAGATAGACTAGCGGGAGTGTACGAGCAGTACTTC	CASSQDRLAGVYEQYF